This T cell receptor beta chain was documented in a study of T cells in Graves' hyperthyroidism and ophthalmopathy. The TCR beta CDR3 regions underwent amplification using RNA transcripts as the source. HTBI primers were used for first-round RT-PCR of the TCR CDR3. TCRdb reprocessed the multiplex PCR reads via MiXCR and lists one record per CDR3 protein. The repertoire holds approximately 330,000 distinct CDR3 sequences, with roughly 18% as singletons. This clonotype was observed many times. Germline V lookup: CDR1 KGHSH, CDR2 LQKENI. The germline V and J ends were trimmed by 0 bases and 1 base, with 6 bases remaining between them. This CDR3 comprises 14 residues.

Sequenced: blood. The clonotype comes from a woman between 45 and 65 years old with Graves' hyperthyroidism. The chain joins TRBV18 to TRBJ1-1; the D gene is possibly TRBD1 (5 bases). Here the CDR3 DNA reads TGTGCCAGCTCACCACCGGACAAGAACACTGAAGCTTTCTTT. It encodes CASSPPDKNTEAFF.